These 20 T cell receptor beta chains came from one sample sequenced in a study of shared clonotypes between healthy human individuals. Assay used: immunoSEQ multiplex PCR; TCRdb lists only in-frame clones, some missing. The data hold 2 million to 2.5 million clones, with almost 96% observed a single time. What was sequenced was naive CD4+ T cells sorted from blood. Sample subset: CD45RA+ positively selected. These receptors were collected from a man aged 18 to 30 in good health.

The chain recombines TRBV5-1 with TRBJ2-2; TRBD1 aligns across 7 bases. Germline loops: CDR1 SGHRS, CDR2 YFSETQ. The CDR3 has 15 amino acids. With 4 bases clipped from V and 5 bases from J, the junction kept 8 bases outside the gene matches. The CDR3 here is CASSRDSTRTGELFF. CDR3 in DNA: TGCGCCAGCAGCAGGGACAGTACAAGGACCGGGGAGCTGTTTTTT.

The rearrangement links TRBV30 to TRBJ2-2; D could derive from TRBD1 or TRBD2 (5 bases each). The germline V and J ends were trimmed by 3 bases and 1 base, with 15 bases remaining between them. Germline values: CDR1 GTSNPN, CDR2 SVGIG (reference sequence). The CDR3 is made up of 16 amino acids. CDR3 residues: CAWRSLGEKNTGELFF. As DNA, the CDR3 is TGTGCCTGGAGATCTTTAGGGGAGAAGAACACCGGGGAGCTGTTTTTT.

The rearrangement uses TRBV28 and TRBJ1-2; D ambiguous. V shed 5 bases and J shed 4 bases, with 5 bases lying between them. CDR1 MDHEN and CDR2 SYDVKM come from the germline V gene. The CDR3 loop spans 11 amino acids. The CDR3 bases are TGTGCCAGCAGTGAGGGCTATGGCTACACCTTC. It encodes CASSEGYGYTF.

The chain combines TRBV30 with TRBJ2-4; D may match TRBD1 or TRBD2 (5 bases each). The germline V gene has CDR1 GTSNPN and CDR2 SVGIG (reference sequence). V lost 2 bases to trimming and J lost 3 bases, with 20 bases between them. CDR3 length equals 17 residues. The CDR3 DNA is TGTGCCTGGAGTACCTCCGGGACCCTCCGGCGCAAAAACATTCAGTACTTC. Its protein product is CAWSTSGTLRRKNIQYF. Looking up the rest from reference TRBV30 and TRBJ2-4 gives the full variable domain: SQTIHQWPATLVQPVGSPLSLECTVEGTSNPNLYWYRQAAGRGLQLLFYSVGIGQISSEVPQNLSASRPQDRQFILSSKKLLLSDSGFYLCAWSTSGTLRRKNIQYFGAGTRLSVL.

J is TRBJ1-4 and V is TRBV30, with D possibly TRBD1 on 5 matching bases. Germline CDR1 GTSNPN, CDR2 SVGIG (reference sequence). Deletions cut 4 bases from V and 5 bases from J, with 14 bases between. This CDR3 is built from 14 residues. The CDR3 DNA reads TGTGCCTGGAACCGGGACGCTGAAAATGAAAAACTGTTTTTT. This codes for CAWNRDAENEKLFF.

The rearrangement links TRBV5-1 to TRBJ2-2; 10 bases are shared with TRBD2. The junction had 2 bases not matched to a gene; V was cut back by 4 bases and J by 5 bases. Germline V gene sequence: CDR1 SGHRS, CDR2 YFSETQ. This CDR3 has 14 amino acids. This CDR3 is CASSPSGSTGELFF. CDR3 nucleotide sequence: TGCGCCAGCAGCCCTAGCGGGAGTACCGGGGAGCTGTTTTTT. The variable domain in full, completed from reference TRBV5-1 and TRBJ2-2, reads KAGVTQTPRYLIKTRGQQVTLSCSPISGHRSVSWYQQTPGQGLQFLFEYFSETQRNKGNFPGRFSGRQFSNSRSEMNVSTLELGDSALYLCASSPSGSTGELFFGEGSRLTVL.

The chain links TRBV29-1 to TRBJ1-4, with a weak D call TRBD1 (5 bases). V was clipped by 4 bases and J by 5 bases, with 11 bases between them. Germline lookup yields CDR1 SQVTM and CDR2 ANQGSEA. This CDR3 contains 13 residues. DNA of the CDR3: TGCAGCGTTGGGCCCGGGGCAAATGAAAAACTGTTTTTT. Protein product: CSVGPGANEKLFF. Complete variable domain (other parts from reference TRBV29-1 and TRBJ1-4): SAVISQKPSRDICQRGTSLTIQCQVDSQVTMMFWYRQQPGQSLTLIATANQGSEATYESGFVIDKFPISRPNLTFSTLTVSNMSPEDSSIYLCSVGPGANEKLFFGSGTQLSVL.

The chain employs TRBV6-6 and TRBJ1-4, with D possibly being TRBD1 (5 bases). V lost 2 bases to trimming and J lost 8 bases, with 15 bases between them. The CDR3 has 15 residues. CDR1 is MNHNY, CDR2 SVGAGI, per germline (reference sequence). CDR3 sequence (DNA): TGTGCCAGCAGTTACGGGTGGGGGAAAGGGGAAAAACTGTTTTTT. Amino acids: CASSYGWGKGEKLFF.

V and J are TRBV5-1 and TRBJ2-1, with no clear D. Germline V CDR1 and CDR2: SGHRS, YFSETQ. V was pared by 7 bases and J by 0 bases, with 14 bases between. The CDR3 runs to 15 residues. CDR3 residues: CASSPGESSYNEQFF. CDR3 in DNA: TGCGCCAGCTCTCCCGGCGAGAGCTCCTACAATGAGCAGTTCTTC.

This chain connects TRBV30 to TRBJ2-1, with D perhaps matching TRBD2 (5 bases). The CDR3 has 15 amino acids. CDR1 and CDR2 (germline): GTSNPN, SVGIG (reference sequence). Trimming pared 1 base from V and 4 bases from J, leaving 14 bases between. CDR3 DNA sequence: TGTGCCTGGAGTGGGGGATTGGGAGCGTACAATGAGCAGTTCTTC. Translating gives CAWSGGLGAYNEQFF.

This chain joins TRBV2 and TRBJ2-1; the D is unclear. CDR1 and CDR2 (germline): SNHLY, FYNNEI. The CDR3 extends over 13 amino acids. V was cut by 6 bases and J by 8 bases, with 14 bases left in between. The CDR3 coding sequence is TGTGCCAGCAGGACCGGCCCCTGGGATGAGCAGTTCTTC. Its protein product is CASRTGPWDEQFF.

The chain recombines TRBV6-5 with TRBJ1-1, with D possibly matching TRBD1 (5 bases). Germline CDR1 is MNHEY and CDR2 is SVGAGI. This CDR3 is built from 11 residues. Trimming shortened V by 7 bases and J by 6 bases, and 9 bases separated the two germline ends. The CDR3 coding sequence is TGTGCCAGCATACGAGGGGCTGAAGCTTTCTTT. It codes for CASIRGAEAFF.

J is TRBJ1-4 and V is TRBV7-9; D is perhaps TRBD1 (6 bases). This CDR3 has 15 amino acids. The V gene lost 4 bases and the J gene lost 4 bases, with 13 bases spanning the gap. CDR1 SEHNR and CDR2 FQNEAQ come from the germline V gene (reference sequence). This CDR3 reads CASSSGDAHNEKLFF. The CDR3 DNA sequence: TGTGCCAGCAGCTCAGGGGACGCTCATAATGAAAAACTGTTTTTT.

The V gene is TRBV6-1, the J gene TRBJ2-5, with TRBD1 matching over 9 bases. The V and J ends lost 8 bases and 6 bases, in that order; junction bases with no gene match: 10. This CDR3 has 14 amino acids. Germline CDR1 is MNHNS and CDR2 is SASEGT. CDR3 sequence reads: CASGWDRERKTQYF. CDR3 bases: TGTGCCAGCGGGTGGGACAGGGAACGCAAGACCCAGTACTTC.

This chain joins TRBV5-1 and TRBJ2-2; no reliable D call. This CDR3 comprises 13 residues. Trimming shortened V by 4 bases and J by 4 bases, and 8 bases separated the two germline ends. CDR1 SGHRS and CDR2 YFSETQ come from the germline V gene. The CDR3 protein is CASSPGATGELFF. The CDR3 DNA reads as TGCGCCAGCAGCCCCGGAGCCACCGGGGAGCTGTTTTTT.

V and J are TRBV10-3 and TRBJ2-7; D uncertain. V dropped 5 bases and J dropped 5 bases, with 10 bases sitting between them. CDR1 is ENHRY, CDR2 SYGVKD, per germline. This CDR3 has 12 residues. The DNA of the CDR3 is TGTGCCATCAGTTCAAAAGGTGACGAGCAGTACTTC. Translated: CAISSKGDEQYF.

The chain links TRBV5-8 to TRBJ2-2, with TRBD1 as a possible D gene (6 bases). Trimming removed 4 bases from V and 5 bases from J, with 18 bases in between. Per the germline V gene, CDR1 is SGHTS and CDR2 is YDEGEE. The CDR3 sequence is 16 residues long. The CDR3 region has the DNA TGTGCCAGCAGCCCGGGACACTCACCGGGGACCGGGGAGCTGTTTTTT. It encodes CASSPGHSPGTGELFF.

The CDR3 nucleotides are TGCGCCAGCAGCTCAAACAGCCTGAGAGCGACCACTGAAGCTTTCTTT. Its protein product is CASSSNSLRATTEAFF. The chain is built from TRBV5-1 and TRBJ1-1; no clear D gene. The V end was cut by 3 bases, the J end by 4 bases, with 19 bases between. The CDR3 loop spans 16 amino acids. The germline CDR1 and CDR2 sequences are SGHRS and YFSETQ.

This clone was recorded only once. Within the sample, other DNA sequences also encode this same CDR3. The CDR3 is CASSLGQAPQETQYF. CDR3 in DNA: TGTGCCAGCAGCTTAGGCCAGGCACCACAAGAGACCCAGTACTTC. The rearrangement uses TRBV11-2 and TRBJ2-5; D is unclear. This CDR3 region has 15 residues. Germline CDR1 reads SGHAT; CDR2 reads FQNNGV. V dropped 1 base and J dropped 2 bases, with 11 bases sitting between them.

This clone was recorded only once. V is TRBV5-6 and J is TRBJ1-5; D uncertain. The V gene's germline CDR1 is SGHDT and CDR2 YYEEEE. The CDR3 consists of 16 residues. V shed 2 bases and J shed 2 bases, with 14 bases lying between them. The CDR3 nucleotides read TGTGCCAGCAGCTTACTCGGAGGCGGTGGCAATCAGCCCCAGCATTTT. Protein sequence: CASSLLGGGGNQPQHF.